Presented here are 28 T cell receptor beta chains from one specimen sequenced in a study of OX40 agonist ivuxolimab in advanced cancers. Clones were read by immunoSEQ multiplex PCR, and TCRdb kept only the in-frame ones, dropping some. The data hold approximately 84,000 clones, with approximately 84% observed a single time. The sample was CD4+ or CD8+ T cells sorted from blood, taken in a trial of the OX40 agonist ivuxolimab. These receptors were taken from an adult with an advanced solid tumor such as melanoma, head and neck, liver or kidney cancer.

The gene calls are TRBV5-4 and TRBJ2-1, with TRBD2 matching 12 bases. V gave up 2 bases and J gave up 8 bases; unmatched junction bases: 5. This CDR3 has 15 residues. Germline CDR1 SGHNT, CDR2 YYREEE (reference sequence). The DNA of the CDR3 is TGTGCCAGCAGCTTAAGACTAGCGGGGGACTATGAGCAGTTCTTC. It codes for CASSLRLAGDYEQFF.

The V call is TRBV6-4, the J call TRBJ2-6; 10 nucleotides agree with TRBD1. After removal of 3 bases from V and 1 base from J, the junction contained 6 bases not matched to a gene. The CDR3 loop spans 18 amino acids. Germline V lookup: CDR1 MRHNA, CDR2 SNTAGT. CDR3 residues: CASSDTGQGSSGANVLTF. The DNA of the CDR3 is TGTGCCAGCAGTGATACGGGACAGGGGTCTTCTGGGGCCAACGTCCTGACTTTC.

The chain has TRBV7-2 and TRBJ2-1; the match to TRBD1 covers 7 bases. CDR3 size: 12 residues. Per germline, CDR1 SGHTA and CDR2 FQGNSA. Germline trimming cut 6 bases from V and 16 bases from J; bases unmatched to any gene: 12. CDR3 DNA: TGTGCCAGCAGGGATACGGGACAGTTTAAATTCTTC. Residues: CASRDTGQFKFF.

The V call is TRBV15, the J call TRBJ1-1; D is unclear. Germline CDR1 LNHNV, CDR2 YYDKDF (reference sequence). The germline V and J ends were trimmed by 0 bases and 1 base, with 6 bases remaining between them. This CDR3 region has 14 residues. CDR3 amino acids: CATSRDSGNTEAFF. CDR3 nucleotide sequence: TGTGCCACCAGCAGAGATTCGGGGAACACTGAAGCTTTCTTT.

V and J are TRBV11-2 and TRBJ1-2, with D unclear. Germline CDR1 and CDR2: SGHAT and FQNNGV. V was pared by 0 bases and J by 2 bases, with 7 bases between. The CDR3 has 14 residues. DNA for the CDR3: TGTGCCAGCAGCTTAGAAGTGGGAAACTATGGCTACACCTTC. As protein: CASSLEVGNYGYTF.

The V gene is TRBV19, the J gene TRBJ2-5; maybe TRBD1 (5 bases). The CDR3 runs 13 residues. Germline-derived CDR1 and CDR2 are LNHDA and SQIVND (reference sequence). The V end was cut by 0 bases, the J end by 5 bases, with 7 bases between. In nucleotides, the CDR3 is TGTGCCAGTAGTATAGATAAGGGGGAGACCCAGTACTTC. It codes for CASSIDKGETQYF.

The chain recombines TRBV7-6 with TRBJ2-5; a possible D gene is TRBD1 (5 bases). The CDR3 has 14 residues. The V gene's germline CDR1 is SGHVS and CDR2 FNYEAQ. V was shortened by 1 base and J by 7 bases, with 13 bases between the two germline ends. CDR3 residues: CASSLGPATGTQYF. Here the CDR3 DNA reads TGTGCCAGCAGCTTAGGGCCAGCAACAGGGACCCAGTACTTC.

This sequence joins TRBV28 and TRBJ2-1; 16 bases are a match to TRBD2. CDR3 length: 15 residues. The V gene's germline CDR1 is MDHEN and CDR2 SYDVKM. Germline trimming cut 8 bases from V and 4 bases from J; bases unmatched to any gene: 2. Here the CDR3 DNA reads TGTGCCAGCCTGGGACTAGCGGGGGGGTACAATGAGCAGTTCTTC. Translated: CASLGLAGGYNEQFF.

This clone has only a few counts. This chain joins TRBV30 and TRBJ1-2, with D tentatively TRBD1 (5 bases). The CDR3 runs 12 residues. Looked up from germline, CDR1 is GTSNPN and CDR2 is SVGIG (reference sequence). The V end was cut by 3 bases, the J end by 6 bases, with 11 bases between. The CDR3 reads CAWSGGGDGYTF. Written as DNA, the CDR3 is TGTGCCTGGAGCGGGGGTGGGGATGGCTACACCTTC. The variable domain in full, with the rest retrieved from reference TRBV30 and TRBJ1-2, is SQTIHQWPATLVQPVGSPLSLECTVEGTSNPNLYWYRQAAGRGLQLLFYSVGIGQISSEVPQNLSASRPQDRQFILSSKKLLLSDSGFYLCAWSGGGDGYTFGSGTRLTVV.

The chain couples TRBV7-3 to TRBJ1-1; no definite D call. Germline CDR1 reads SGHTA; CDR2 reads FQGTGA. V lost 5 bases, J lost 6 bases, and 19 bases lay in between. This CDR3 contains 15 residues. This CDR3 is CASSPQVGGGSEAFF. The CDR3 coding sequence is TGTGCCAGCAGCCCCCAGGTGGGCGGCGGGTCTGAAGCTTTCTTT.

The chain links TRBV10-3 to TRBJ1-5; possibly TRBD1 for D (6 bases). The CDR3 covers 15 residues. Germline CDR1 is ENHRY and CDR2 is SYGVKD. V lost 3 bases to trimming and J lost 2 bases, with 11 bases between them. The chain's CDR3 is CAISEGGNRNQPQHF. The CDR3, as DNA: TGTGCCATCAGTGAAGGGGGAAATCGCAATCAGCCCCAGCATTTT.

The chain joins TRBV4-1 to TRBJ1-2; D may be TRBD1 (6 bases). CDR1 is MGHRA and CDR2 is YSYEKL in the germline V gene. The CDR3 has 15 amino acids. Trimming shortened V by 0 bases and J by 7 bases, and 15 bases separated the two germline ends. Written as DNA, the CDR3 is TGCGCCAGCAGCCAAGAGAGGACAGTCCAGGCTGGCTACACCTTC. It specifies CASSQERTVQAGYTF.

The chain's CDR3 is CASSGGKGDQPQHF. CDR3 in DNA: TGTGCCAGCAGCGGTGGAAAGGGGGATCAGCCCCAGCATTTT. The chain joins TRBV9 to TRBJ1-5; the D gene is possibly TRBD1 (6 bases). Trimming stripped 3 bases from V and 5 bases from J, with 12 bases between. Germline V gene data show CDR1 as SGDLS and CDR2 as YYNGEE. The CDR3 is 14 residues long.

The chain carries TRBV6-5 and TRBJ2-7; no clear D. The CDR3 runs 13 residues. Trimming removed 5 bases from V and 3 bases from J, with 11 bases in between. In germline, CDR1 is MNHEY, CDR2 SVGAGI. The CDR3 spells CASSRRSNYEQYF. The CDR3 region has the DNA TGTGCCAGCAGTCGTAGGAGCAACTACGAGCAGTACTTC.

The CDR3 DNA is TGTGCCAGCAGCTTGGCAGGGGATACGGATTCACCCCTCCACTTT. Amino acids: CASSLAGDTDSPLHF. The chain couples TRBV5-6 to TRBJ1-6, with a tentative D call TRBD1 (6 bases). Between the trimmed V and J ends, which lost 0 bases and 8 bases, there was a span of 12 bases. Germline loops: CDR1 SGHDT, CDR2 YYEEEE. The CDR3 has 15 amino acids.

The chain recombines TRBV4-2 with TRBJ2-7, with a possible D match to TRBD2 (5 bases). CDR3 length equals 16 residues. The germline V and J ends were trimmed by 2 bases and 0 bases, with 14 bases remaining between them. Germline V gives CDR1 LGHNA, CDR2 YNFKEQ. The CDR3 DNA follows: TGTGCCAGCAGCCAAAGTGAGGACTCTCTCTCCTACGAGCAGTACTTC. This sequence encodes CASSQSEDSLSYEQYF.

The rearrangement links TRBV28 to TRBJ2-7, with D perhaps TRBD2 (5 bases). V shed 11 bases and J shed 3 bases, with 20 bases lying between them. The germline CDR1 and CDR2 sequences are MDHEN and SYDVKM. CDR3 length equals 14 residues. CDR3 nucleotides: TGTGCCGTCCATACGCCCGGGGAAAGCTACGAGCAGTACTTC. It yields the protein CAVHTPGESYEQYF.

This sequence joins TRBV7-9 and TRBJ2-2; D ambiguous. The ends were cut back, 3 bases at V and 6 bases at J, with 8 bases in the middle. Germline V gene sequence: CDR1 SEHNR, CDR2 FQNEAQ (reference sequence). This CDR3 is 13 amino acids long. The CDR3 spells CASSFYIPGELFF. The CDR3, as DNA: TGTGCCAGCAGCTTCTACATTCCCGGGGAGCTGTTTTTT. The entire variable domain, with the rest obtained from reference TRBV7-9 and TRBJ2-2, is as follows: DTGVSQNPRHKITKRGQNVTFRCDPISEHNRLYWYRQTLGQGPEFLTYFQNEAQLEKSRLLSDRFSAERPKGSFSTLEIQRTEQGDSAMYLCASSFYIPGELFFGEGSRLTVL.

V usage is TRBV19 and J usage is TRBJ2-2, with 12 bases lining up with TRBD1. The germline V gene encodes CDR1 LNHDA and CDR2 SQIVND (reference sequence). The CDR3 is made up of 15 amino acids. The V gene end was trimmed by 7 bases and the J gene end by 6 bases; junction bases not matched to a gene: 6. Written as DNA, the CDR3 is TGTGCCAGTAAAGATGGGACAGGGGGCCCCGGGGAGCTGTTTTTT. Translated: CASKDGTGGPGELFF.

This clone was found once. This chain joins TRBV9 and TRBJ2-4, with TRBD1 matching 10 bases. The CDR3 contains 16 residues. Germline V lookup: CDR1 SGDLS, CDR2 YYNGEE. Trimming took 3 bases from V and 5 from J; bases not matched to a gene: 8. The chain's CDR3 is CASSEEGQGIENIQYF. CDR3 DNA: TGTGCCAGCAGCGAGGAGGGACAGGGGATCGAAAACATTCAGTACTTC.

The rearrangement uses TRBV27 and TRBJ2-2; 13 bases fit TRBD2. Germline trimming cut 6 bases from V and 4 bases from J; bases unmatched to any gene: 8. Germline V gives CDR1 MNHEY, CDR2 SMNVEV (reference sequence). The CDR3 length is 17 residues. CDR3 in amino acids: CASRPLAGGQGTGELFF. The CDR3, as DNA: TGTGCCAGCAGACCACTAGCGGGGGGGCAGGGCACCGGGGAGCTGTTTTTT.

The chain carries TRBV6-1 and TRBJ1-2; D not resolved. The V end was cut by 4 bases, the J end by 2 bases, with 8 bases between. Germline V gene sequence: CDR1 MNHNS, CDR2 SASEGT. The CDR3 contains 13 residues. This chain's CDR3 is CASSADGNYGYTF. DNA for the CDR3: TGTGCCAGCAGTGCGGACGGGAACTATGGCTACACCTTC.

The rearrangement links TRBV10-3 to TRBJ1-1; no clear D. Trimming pared 9 bases from V and 1 base from J, leaving 12 bases between. This CDR3 region has 13 residues. Germline V gives CDR1 ENHRY, CDR2 SYGVKD. The CDR3 bases are TGTGCCATTAAAGGTTGGAGGAACACTGAAGCTTTCTTT. Translation gives CAIKGWRNTEAFF.

V gene TRBV11-2 combines with J gene TRBJ1-5, with D possibly TRBD1 on 6 matching bases. In germline, CDR1 is SGHAT, CDR2 FQNNGV. This CDR3 has 13 residues. Trimming removed 1 base at V and 7 bases at J, with 8 bases between. CDR3 nucleotide sequence: TGTGCCAGCAGCTTAGGGGACACCCAGCCCCAGCATTTT. This gives the protein CASSLGDTQPQHF.

The chain carries TRBV7-2 and TRBJ1-3, with a tentative D call TRBD1 (5 bases). Germline V CDR1 and CDR2: SGHTA, FQGNSA. There are 15 residues in the CDR3. V was cut by 6 bases and J by 0 bases, with 12 bases left in between. The CDR3 DNA reads TGTGCCAGCAGTACCCAGGGCGGCTCTGGAAACACCATATATTTT. Protein: CASSTQGGSGNTIYF. Full variable domain (rest looked up from reference TRBV7-2 and TRBJ1-3): GAGVSQSPSNKVTEKGKDVELRCDPISGHTALYWYRQSLGQGLEFLIYFQGNSAPDKSGLPSDRFSAERTGGSVSTLTIQRTQQEDSAVYLCASSTQGGSGNTIYFGEGSWLTVV.

The rearrangement links TRBV7-9 to TRBJ1-3; 7 positions agree with TRBD1. The CDR3 totals 15 residues. Germline V gene data show CDR1 as SEHNR and CDR2 as FQNEAQ (reference sequence). Unmatched junction bases numbered 10, after V lost 11 bases and J lost 0 bases. In nucleotides, the CDR3 is TGTGCCGGGATTTGGGACAGCCTCTCTGGAAACACCATATATTTT. Translating gives CAGIWDSLSGNTIYF. Full variable domain (missing parts from reference TRBV7-9 and TRBJ1-3): DTGVSQNPRHKITKRGQNVTFRCDPISEHNRLYWYRQTLGQGPEFLTYFQNEAQLEKSRLLSDRFSAERPKGSFSTLEIQRTEQGDSAMYLCAGIWDSLSGNTIYFGEGSWLTVV.

The rearrangement uses TRBV6-5 and TRBJ1-2, with a possible D match to TRBD1 (5 bases). This CDR3 has 14 amino acids. Germline values: CDR1 MNHEY, CDR2 SVGAGI. Between the trimmed V and J ends, which lost 7 bases and 2 bases, there was a span of 14 bases. The CDR3, as DNA: TGTGCCAGCACCTACGTGGGGGGAAACTATGGCTACACCTTC. Its protein product is CASTYVGGNYGYTF.

The chain links TRBV7-2 to TRBJ1-1; D is ambiguous. Trimming removed 5 bases at V and 4 bases at J, with 17 bases between. CDR3 size: 15 residues. The V gene's germline CDR1 is SGHTA and CDR2 FQGNSA. The CDR3 loop is CASSIIHSTGTEAFF. Here the CDR3 DNA reads TGTGCCAGCAGCATTATCCATTCAACGGGCACTGAAGCTTTCTTT. Looking up the rest from reference TRBV7-2 and TRBJ1-1 gives the full variable domain: GAGVSQSPSNKVTEKGKDVELRCDPISGHTALYWYRQSLGQGLEFLIYFQGNSAPDKSGLPSDRFSAERTGGSVSTLTIQRTQQEDSAVYLCASSIIHSTGTEAFFGQGTRLTVV.